This T cell receptor beta chain came from a study of shared T cell receptors in the human thymus. TCRdb keeps only in-frame clones here, not all; method: immunoSEQ multiplex PCR. The sample comprises about 380,000 clones, about 95% of which are singletons, and approximately 0.02% rests with the top ten. With 2 bases removed from V and 1 base from J, the gap between germline ends came to 4 bases. This CDR3 region has 13 residues. The germline V gene has CDR1 KGHSH and CDR2 LQKENI. This clonotype was obtained from a human donor. Material for sequencing was thymocytes. The chain has TRBV18 and TRBJ2-3; D call uncertain. The CDR3 coding sequence is TGTGCCAGCTCACCAGTCGGCACAGATACGCAGTATTTT. Residues: CASSPVGTDTQYF.